This TCR beta chain was sequenced during a study of T cell responses to AZD1222 COVID-19 vaccine. In germline, CDR1 is SGHDT, CDR2 YYEEEE. The CDR3 is 17 residues long. Trimming stripped 4 bases from V and 7 bases from J, with 23 bases between. The protocol was immunoSEQ multiplex PCR, while the TCRdb copy is restricted to in-frame clones and leaves out a portion. The table records 130,000 or so clones, more than 85% of them present only once. The sequenced sample was peripheral blood, obtained 28 days after the second AZD1222 dose. This TCR derives from an adult who received the AZD1222 COVID-19 vaccine. This chain joins TRBV5-6 and TRBJ1-4; D might be TRBD1 (5 bases). In nucleotides, the CDR3 is TGTGCCAGCAGCCCCGAAAGGTATAAGGGGAGTAGTGAAAAACTGTTTTTT. This sequence encodes CASSPERYKGSSEKLFF.